This TCR beta chain was identified during a study of TIL therapy for anti-PD-1-resistant metastatic lung cancer. Overall study results and limits: Patients were highly selected, enriched for treatment-naive, never-smoker and oncogene-addicted cases. Compared with baseline intratumoral T cells, expanded TIL cultures were more clonal and less diverse (around 5.7% vs 31%).

Worth noting for this clone: Its specificity is unknown.

This was the immunoSEQ v3 assay. Only in-frame clones appear in the TCRdb table, and some are missing; sequencing was by immunoSEQ multiplex PCR. The sample lists tens of thousands of clones; over 55% were seen once. The CDR3 sequence is 11 residues long. V shed 5 bases and J shed 2 bases, with 3 bases lying between them. Germline V gene lookup returns CDR1 SNHLY and CDR2 FYNNEI. Sample time point: pre-treatment sample, taken before nivolumab and TIL therapy. The tumor samples were excised metastases, mostly pleural nodules or supraclavicular lymph nodes. Sample: tumor tissue, taken at baseline. The TCR sequence derives from a person aged 25 to 79 with non-small cell lung cancer. The V gene is TRBV2, the J gene TRBJ1-2; D is undetermined. The CDR3 reads CASSNNYGYTF. The CDR3 region has the DNA TGTGCCAGCAGTAACAACTATGGCTACACCTTC.